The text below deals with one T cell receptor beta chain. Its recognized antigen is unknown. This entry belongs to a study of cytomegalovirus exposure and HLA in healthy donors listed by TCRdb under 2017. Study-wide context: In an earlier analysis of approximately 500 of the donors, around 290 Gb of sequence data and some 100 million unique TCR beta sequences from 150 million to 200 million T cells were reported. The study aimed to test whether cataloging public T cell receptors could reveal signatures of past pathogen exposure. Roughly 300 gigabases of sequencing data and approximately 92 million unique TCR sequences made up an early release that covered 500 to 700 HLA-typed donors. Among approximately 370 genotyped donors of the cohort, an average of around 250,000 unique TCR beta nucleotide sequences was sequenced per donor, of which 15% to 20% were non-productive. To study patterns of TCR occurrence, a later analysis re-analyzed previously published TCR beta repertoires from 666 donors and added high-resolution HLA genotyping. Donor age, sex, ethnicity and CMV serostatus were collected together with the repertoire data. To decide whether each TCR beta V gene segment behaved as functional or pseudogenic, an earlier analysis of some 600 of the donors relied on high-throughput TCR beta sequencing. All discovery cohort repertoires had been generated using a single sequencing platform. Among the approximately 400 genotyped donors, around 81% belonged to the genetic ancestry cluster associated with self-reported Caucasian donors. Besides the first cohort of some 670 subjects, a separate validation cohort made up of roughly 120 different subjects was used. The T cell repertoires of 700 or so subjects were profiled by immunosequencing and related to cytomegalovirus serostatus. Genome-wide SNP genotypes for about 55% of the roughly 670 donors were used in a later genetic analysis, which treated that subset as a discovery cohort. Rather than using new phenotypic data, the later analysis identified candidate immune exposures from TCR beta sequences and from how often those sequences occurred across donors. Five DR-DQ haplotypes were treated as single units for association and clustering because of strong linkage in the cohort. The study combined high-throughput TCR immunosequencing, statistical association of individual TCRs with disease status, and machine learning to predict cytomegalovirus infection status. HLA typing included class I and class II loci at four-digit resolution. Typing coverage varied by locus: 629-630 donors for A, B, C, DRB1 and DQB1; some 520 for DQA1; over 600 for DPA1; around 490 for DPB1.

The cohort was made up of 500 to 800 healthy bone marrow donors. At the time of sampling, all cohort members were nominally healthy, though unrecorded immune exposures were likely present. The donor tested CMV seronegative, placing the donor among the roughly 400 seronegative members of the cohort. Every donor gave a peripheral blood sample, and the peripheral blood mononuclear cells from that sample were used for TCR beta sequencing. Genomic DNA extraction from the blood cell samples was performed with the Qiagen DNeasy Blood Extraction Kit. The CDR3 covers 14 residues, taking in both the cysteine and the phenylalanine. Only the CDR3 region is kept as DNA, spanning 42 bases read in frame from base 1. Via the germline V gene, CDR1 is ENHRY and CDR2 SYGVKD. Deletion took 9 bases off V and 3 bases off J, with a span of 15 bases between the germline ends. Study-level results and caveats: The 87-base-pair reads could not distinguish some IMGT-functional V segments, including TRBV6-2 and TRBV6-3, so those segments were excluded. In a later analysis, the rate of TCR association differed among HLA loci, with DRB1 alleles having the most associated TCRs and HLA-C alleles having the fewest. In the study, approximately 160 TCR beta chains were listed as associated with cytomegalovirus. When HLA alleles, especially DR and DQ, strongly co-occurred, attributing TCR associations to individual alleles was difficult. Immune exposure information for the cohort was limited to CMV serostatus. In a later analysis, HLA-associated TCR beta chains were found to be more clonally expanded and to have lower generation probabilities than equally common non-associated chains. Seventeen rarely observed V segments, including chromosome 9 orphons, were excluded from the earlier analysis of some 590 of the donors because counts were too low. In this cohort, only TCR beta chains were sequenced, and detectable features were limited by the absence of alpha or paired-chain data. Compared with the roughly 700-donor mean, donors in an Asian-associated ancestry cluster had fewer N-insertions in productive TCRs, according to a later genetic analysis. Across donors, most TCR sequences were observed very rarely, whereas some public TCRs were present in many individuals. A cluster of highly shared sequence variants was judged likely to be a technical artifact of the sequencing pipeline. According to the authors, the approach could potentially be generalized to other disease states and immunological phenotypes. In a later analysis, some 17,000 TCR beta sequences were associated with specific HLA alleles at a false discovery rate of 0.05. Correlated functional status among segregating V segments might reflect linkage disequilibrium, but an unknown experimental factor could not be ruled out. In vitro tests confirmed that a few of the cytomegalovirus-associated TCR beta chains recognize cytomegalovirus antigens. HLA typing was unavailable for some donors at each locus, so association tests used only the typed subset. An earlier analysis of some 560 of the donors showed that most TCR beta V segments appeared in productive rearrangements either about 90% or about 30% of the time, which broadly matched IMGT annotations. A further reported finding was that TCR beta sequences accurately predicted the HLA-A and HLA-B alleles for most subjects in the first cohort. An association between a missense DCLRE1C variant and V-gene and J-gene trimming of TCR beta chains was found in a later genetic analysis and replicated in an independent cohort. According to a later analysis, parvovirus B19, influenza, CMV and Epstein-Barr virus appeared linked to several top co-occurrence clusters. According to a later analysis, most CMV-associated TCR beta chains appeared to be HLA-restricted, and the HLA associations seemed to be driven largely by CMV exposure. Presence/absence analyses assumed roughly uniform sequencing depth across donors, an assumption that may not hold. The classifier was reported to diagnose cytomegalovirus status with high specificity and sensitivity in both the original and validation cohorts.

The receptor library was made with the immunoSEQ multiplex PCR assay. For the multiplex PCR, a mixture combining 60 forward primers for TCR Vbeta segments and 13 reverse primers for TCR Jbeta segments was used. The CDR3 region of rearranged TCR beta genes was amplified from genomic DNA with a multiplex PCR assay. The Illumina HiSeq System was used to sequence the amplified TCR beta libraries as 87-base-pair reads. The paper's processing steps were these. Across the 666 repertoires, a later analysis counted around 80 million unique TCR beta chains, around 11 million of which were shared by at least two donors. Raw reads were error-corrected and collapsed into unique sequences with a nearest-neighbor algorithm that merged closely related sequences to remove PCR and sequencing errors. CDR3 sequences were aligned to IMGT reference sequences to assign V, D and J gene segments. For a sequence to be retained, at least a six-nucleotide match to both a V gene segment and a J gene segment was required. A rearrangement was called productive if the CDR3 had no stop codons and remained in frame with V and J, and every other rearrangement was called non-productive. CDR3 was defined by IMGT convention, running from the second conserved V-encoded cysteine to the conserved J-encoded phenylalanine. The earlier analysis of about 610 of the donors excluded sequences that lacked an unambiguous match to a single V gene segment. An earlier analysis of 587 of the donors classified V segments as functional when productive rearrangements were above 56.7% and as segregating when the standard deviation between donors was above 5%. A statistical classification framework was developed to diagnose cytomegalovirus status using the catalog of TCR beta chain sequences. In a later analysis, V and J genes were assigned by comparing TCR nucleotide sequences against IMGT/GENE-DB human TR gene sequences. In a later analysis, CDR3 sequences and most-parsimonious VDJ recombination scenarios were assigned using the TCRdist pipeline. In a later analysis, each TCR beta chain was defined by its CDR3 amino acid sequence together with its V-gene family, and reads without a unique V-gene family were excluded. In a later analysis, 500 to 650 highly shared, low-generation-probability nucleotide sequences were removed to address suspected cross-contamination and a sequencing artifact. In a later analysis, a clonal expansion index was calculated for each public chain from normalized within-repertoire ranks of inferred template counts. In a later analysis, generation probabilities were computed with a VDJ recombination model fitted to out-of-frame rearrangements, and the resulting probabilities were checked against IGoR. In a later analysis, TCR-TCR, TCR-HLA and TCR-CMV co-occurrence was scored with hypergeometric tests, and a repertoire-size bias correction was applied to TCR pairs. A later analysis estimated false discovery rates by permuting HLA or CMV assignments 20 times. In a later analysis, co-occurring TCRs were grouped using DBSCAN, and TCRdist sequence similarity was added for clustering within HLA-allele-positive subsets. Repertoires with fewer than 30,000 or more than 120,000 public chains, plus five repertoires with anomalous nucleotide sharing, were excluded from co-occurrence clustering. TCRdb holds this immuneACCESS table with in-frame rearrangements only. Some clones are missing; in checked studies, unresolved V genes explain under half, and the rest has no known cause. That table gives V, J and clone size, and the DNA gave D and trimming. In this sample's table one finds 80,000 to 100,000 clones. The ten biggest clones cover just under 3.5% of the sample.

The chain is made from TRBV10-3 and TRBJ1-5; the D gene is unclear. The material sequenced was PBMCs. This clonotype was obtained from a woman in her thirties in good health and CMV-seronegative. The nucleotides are TGTGCCATTGGAACCGGGAACATCAATCAGCCCCAGCATTTT. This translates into CAIGTGNINQPQHF.